This T cell receptor beta chain was captured in a study of T cells in Graves' hyperthyroidism and ophthalmopathy. Study outcomes and limitations: Most expanded thyroid clonotypes above 0.001 recurred in blood.

The germline V gene encodes CDR1 SNHLY and CDR2 FYNNEI. The CDR3 contains 15 residues. V shed 3 bases and J shed 8 bases, with 16 bases lying between them. The sample holds many counts of this clonotype. Its antigen is not identified. In the ophthalmopathy cohort, Clinical Activity Score was at least 3, NOSPECS grade at least 4, and duration under 3 months. Those patients with uncontrolled infection, other autoimmune disease, pregnancy or lactation were excluded. From 8.5 to 10 ml of fresh peripheral blood, PBMCs were isolated. Regions amplified from RNA transcripts were the TCR beta CDR3 regions. RT-PCR in the first round (using the HTBI primer set) targeted the TCR CDR3. TCRdb re-called the multiplex PCR reads with MiXCR, one entry per CDR3 protein. Here the sample spans approximately 380,000 distinct CDR3 sequences, about 18% being singletons.

This TCR derives from a man in his late teens or twenties with Graves' ophthalmopathy. The rearrangement links TRBV2 to TRBJ1-4; D is unresolved. Sequenced material: blood. The CDR3 DNA reads as TGTGCCAGCAGTGACAGCTCCCGGGCAGGAGAAAAACTGTTTTTT. Translated, it gives CASSDSSRAGEKLFF.